This T cell receptor beta chain originates from a study of blood T cell repertoires in COVID-19. Authors' analysis steps: Counts of nucleated cells, estimated from reference gene primer amplification, were obtained. Profiled with immunoSEQ multiplex PCR; TCRdb holds only in-frame clones, not every one. V and J calls plus clone size are reproduced from that table; the DNA served to infer D and trimming. The sample has 250,000 to 350,000 clones; 84% are singletons. This CDR3 spans 15 amino acids. V lost 5 bases, J lost 3 bases, and 11 bases lay in between. From germline, CDR1 is MNHEY and CDR2 SMNVEV (reference sequence).

This receptor was obtained from a person aged 70 to 80 with COVID-19, enrolled during active disease. The specimen was peripheral blood. The J gene is TRBJ2-6, the V gene TRBV27; tentatively, D is TRBD1 (6 bases). The CDR3 here is CASSLGTSGANVLTF. For the CDR3, the DNA is TGTGCCAGCAGTCTCGGGACAAGTGGGGCCAACGTCCTGACTTTC.